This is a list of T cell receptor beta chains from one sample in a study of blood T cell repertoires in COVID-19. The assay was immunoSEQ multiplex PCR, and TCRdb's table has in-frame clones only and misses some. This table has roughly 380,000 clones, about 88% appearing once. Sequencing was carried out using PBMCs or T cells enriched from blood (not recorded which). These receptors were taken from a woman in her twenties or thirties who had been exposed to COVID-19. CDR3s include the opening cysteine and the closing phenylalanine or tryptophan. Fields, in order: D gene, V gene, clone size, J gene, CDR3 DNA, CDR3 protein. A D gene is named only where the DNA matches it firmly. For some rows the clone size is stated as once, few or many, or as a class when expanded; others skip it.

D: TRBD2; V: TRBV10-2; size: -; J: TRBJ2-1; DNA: TGCGCCAGCAGGGACCTAGCGGGAGCCTCCAATGAGCAGTTCTTC; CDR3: CASRDLAGASNEQFF
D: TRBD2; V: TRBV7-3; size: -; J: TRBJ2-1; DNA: TGTGCCAGCAGCTTAACAGTCGGGACTAGTATCTACAATGAGCAGTTCTTC; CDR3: CASSLTVGTSIYNEQFF
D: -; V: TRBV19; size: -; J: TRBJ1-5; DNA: TGTGCCAGTAGTATAACGGGCAATCAGCCCCAGCATTTT; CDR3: CASSITGNQPQHF
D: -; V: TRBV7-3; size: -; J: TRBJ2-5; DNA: TGTGCCAGCAGCTTTAGCGGTTCTTCGGAGACCCAGTACTTC; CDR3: CASSFSGSSETQYF
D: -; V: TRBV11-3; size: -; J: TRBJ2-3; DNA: TGTGCCAGCAGCCCCCCGGGTCGAGCGGAGACAGATACGCAGTATTTT; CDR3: CASSPPGRAETDTQYF
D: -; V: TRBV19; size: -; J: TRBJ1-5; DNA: TGTGCCAGTAGTATAGATCACAGGGCCAATCAGCCCCAGCATTTT; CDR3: CASSIDHRANQPQHF
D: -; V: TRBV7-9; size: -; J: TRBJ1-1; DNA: TGTGCCAGCAGCCAGCCCTTACAGGATGAAGCTTTCTTT; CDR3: CASSQPLQDEAFF
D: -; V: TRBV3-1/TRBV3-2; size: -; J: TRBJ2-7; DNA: TGTGCCAGCAGCCAAACACTACTCGAGCAGTACTTC; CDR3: CASSQTLLEQYF
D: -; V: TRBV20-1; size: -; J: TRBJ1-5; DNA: TGCAGTGCTAGAGATCAGGCCCAGCATTTT; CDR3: CSARDQAQHF
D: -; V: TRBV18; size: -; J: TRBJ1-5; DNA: TGTGCCAGCTCACATAGAGATAGCAATCAGCCCCAGCATTTT; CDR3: CASSHRDSNQPQHF
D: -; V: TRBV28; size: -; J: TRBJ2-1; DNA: TGTGCCAGCCCCCCAGCAGGGGCCTACAATGAGCAGTTCTTC; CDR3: CASPPAGAYNEQFF
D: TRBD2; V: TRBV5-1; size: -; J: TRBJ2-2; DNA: TGCGCCAGCAGCTTGGTGACTAGCGGTACGAACACCGGGGAGCTGTTTTTT; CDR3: CASSLVTSGTNTGELFF
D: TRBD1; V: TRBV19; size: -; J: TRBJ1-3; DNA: TGTGCCAGTAGTAGGGACAGCTCTGGAAACACCATATATTTT; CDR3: CASSRDSSGNTIYF
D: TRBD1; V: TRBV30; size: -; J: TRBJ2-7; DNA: TGTGCCTGGGAGACAGGGCTCTACGAGCAGTACTTC; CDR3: CAWETGLYEQYF
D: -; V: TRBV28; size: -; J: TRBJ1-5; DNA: TGTGCCAGCAGACTGGGCAATCAGCCCCAGCATTTT; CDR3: CASRLGNQPQHF
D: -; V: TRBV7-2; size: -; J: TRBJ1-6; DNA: TGTGCCAGCAGCTTATCGGTCAGGGGTAATTCACCCCTCCACTTT; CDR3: CASSLSVRGNSPLHF
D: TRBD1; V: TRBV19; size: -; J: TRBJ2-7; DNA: TGTGCCAGTAGTATTTGGGACAGGACCTACGAGCAGTACTTC; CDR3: CASSIWDRTYEQYF
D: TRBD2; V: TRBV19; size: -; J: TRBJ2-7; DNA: TGTGCCAGTAGTGCGACTAGCGGGAGTTACGAGCAGTACTTC; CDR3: CASSATSGSYEQYF
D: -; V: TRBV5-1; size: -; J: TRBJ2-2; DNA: TGCGCCAGCAGCTTCCAGGGGACCGGGGAGCTGTTTTTT; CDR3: CASSFQGTGELFF
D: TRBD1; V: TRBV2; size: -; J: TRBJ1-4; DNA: TGTGCCAGCAGGGGACAGGGGATGTGGGAAAAACTGTTTTTT; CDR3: CASRGQGMWEKLFF
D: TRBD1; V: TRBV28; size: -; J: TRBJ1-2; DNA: TGTGCCAGCAGCACAGGGGAGCCGGGAGGCTACACCTTC; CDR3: CASSTGEPGGYTF
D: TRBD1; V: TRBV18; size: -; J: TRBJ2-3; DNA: TGTGCCAGCTCGCCACAGGGGCGCACAGATACGCAGTATTTT; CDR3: CASSPQGRTDTQYF
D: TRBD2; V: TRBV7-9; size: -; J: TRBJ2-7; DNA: TGTGCCAGCAGCGTCCTCCTAGCGGGACCCTCCTACGAGCAGTACTTC; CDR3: CASSVLLAGPSYEQYF
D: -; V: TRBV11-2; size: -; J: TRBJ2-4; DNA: TGTGCCAGCAGCTTGACGGGTTTCCGTGAAAACATTCAGTACTTC; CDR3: CASSLTGFRENIQYF
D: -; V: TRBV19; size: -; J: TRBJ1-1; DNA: TGTGCCAGTAGTATTCAGATGAACACTGAAGCTTTCTTT; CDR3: CASSIQMNTEAFF
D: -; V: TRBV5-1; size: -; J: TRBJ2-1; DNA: TGCGCCAGCAGCCCCGAGACGGGGTTGGGTGCCTACAATGAGCAGTTCTTC; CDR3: CASSPETGLGAYNEQFF
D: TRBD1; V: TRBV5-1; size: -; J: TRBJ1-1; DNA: TGCGCCAGCAGCTTGGCTCACAGGGGGCTCGCTTTCTTT; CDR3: CASSLAHRGLAFF
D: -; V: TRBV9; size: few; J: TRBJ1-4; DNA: TGTGCCAGCAGCGTAGGCGTCCATAATGAAAAACTGTTTTTT; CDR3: CASSVGVHNEKLFF
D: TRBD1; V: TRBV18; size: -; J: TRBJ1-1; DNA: TGTGCCAGCTTTTTACAGGGGATTGAAGCTTTCTTT; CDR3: CASFLQGIEAFF
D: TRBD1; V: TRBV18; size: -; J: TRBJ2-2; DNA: TGTGCCAGCTCACCACGAGGGGGCGACACCGGGGAGCTGTTTTTT; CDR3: CASSPRGGDTGELFF
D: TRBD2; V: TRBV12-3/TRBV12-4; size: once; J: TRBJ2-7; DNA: TGTGCCAGTAGGCGGGAGACCACCTACGAGCAGTACTTC; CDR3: CASRRETTYEQYF
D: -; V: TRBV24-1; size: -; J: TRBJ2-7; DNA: TGTGCCACCAGTGACCCGAGCCCCAGGGGTCTCCACGAGCAGTACTTC; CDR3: CATSDPSPRGLHEQYF
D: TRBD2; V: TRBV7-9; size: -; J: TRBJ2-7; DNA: TGTGCCAGCAGCTTTACTAGCGGGCGATCCTACGAGCAGTACTTC; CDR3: CASSFTSGRSYEQYF
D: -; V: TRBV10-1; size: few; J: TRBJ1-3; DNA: TGCGCCAGCAGTGCGACAGGAGCCCGAAACACCATATATTTT; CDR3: CASSATGARNTIYF
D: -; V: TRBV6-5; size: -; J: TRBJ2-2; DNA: TGTGCCAGCAGTTATACAGACCCGAACACCGGGGAGCTGTTTTTT; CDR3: CASSYTDPNTGELFF
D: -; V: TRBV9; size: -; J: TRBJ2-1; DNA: TGTGCCAGCAGCCACGGGGGAAACCCCACCAATGAGCAGTTCTTC; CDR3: CASSHGGNPTNEQFF
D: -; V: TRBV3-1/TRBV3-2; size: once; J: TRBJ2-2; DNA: TGTGCCAGCAGCCAAGTTGTTACTGGTCCCGGGGAGCTGTTTTTT; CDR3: CASSQVVTGPGELFF
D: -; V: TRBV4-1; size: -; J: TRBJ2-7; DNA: TGCGCCAGCAGCCAAGACCCATTAGGGGCACAGGAGCAGTACTTC; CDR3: CASSQDPLGAQEQYF
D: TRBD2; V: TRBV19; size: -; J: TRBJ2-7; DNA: TGTGCCAGTAGTATTCAAGCGGGGGTTGGATCCTACGAGCAGTACTTC; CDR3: CASSIQAGVGSYEQYF
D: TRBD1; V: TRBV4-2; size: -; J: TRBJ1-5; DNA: TGTGCCAGCAGCGAGGACAGGGGGGTAAATCAGCCCCAGCATTTT; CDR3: CASSEDRGVNQPQHF
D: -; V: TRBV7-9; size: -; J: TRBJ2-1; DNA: TGTGCCAGCAGCTTATGGGCTACGACCTACAATGAGCAGTTCTTC; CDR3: CASSLWATTYNEQFF
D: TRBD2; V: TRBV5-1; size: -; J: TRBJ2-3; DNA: TGCGCCAGCAGCCTAGACGGACTAGCGGGAGGATTCGTCGCAGATACGCAGTATTTT; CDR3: CASSLDGLAGGFVADTQYF
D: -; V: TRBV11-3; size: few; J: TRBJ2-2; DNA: TGTGCCAGCAGTCAGAGGGATCCCGGGGAGCTGTTTTTT; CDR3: CASSQRDPGELFF
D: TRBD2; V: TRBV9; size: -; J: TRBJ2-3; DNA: TGTGCCAGCAGCGTATCCGAACTAGCGGGCGTGGATACGCAGTATTTT; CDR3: CASSVSELAGVDTQYF